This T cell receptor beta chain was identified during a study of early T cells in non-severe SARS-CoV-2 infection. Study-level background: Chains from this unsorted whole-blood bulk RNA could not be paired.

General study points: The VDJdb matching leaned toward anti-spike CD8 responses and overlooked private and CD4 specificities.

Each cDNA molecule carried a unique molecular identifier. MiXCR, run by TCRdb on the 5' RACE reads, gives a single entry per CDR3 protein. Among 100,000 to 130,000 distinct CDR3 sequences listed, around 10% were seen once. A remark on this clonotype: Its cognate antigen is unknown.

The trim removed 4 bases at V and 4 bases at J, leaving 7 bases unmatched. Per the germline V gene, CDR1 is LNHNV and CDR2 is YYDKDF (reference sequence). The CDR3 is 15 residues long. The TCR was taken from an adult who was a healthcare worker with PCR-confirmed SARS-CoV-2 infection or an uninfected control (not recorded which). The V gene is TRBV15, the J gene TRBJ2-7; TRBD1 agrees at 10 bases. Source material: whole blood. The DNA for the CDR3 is TGTGCCACCAGCACCCCTGGGACAGGGGCGTACGAGCAGTACTTC. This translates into CATSTPGTGAYEQYF.